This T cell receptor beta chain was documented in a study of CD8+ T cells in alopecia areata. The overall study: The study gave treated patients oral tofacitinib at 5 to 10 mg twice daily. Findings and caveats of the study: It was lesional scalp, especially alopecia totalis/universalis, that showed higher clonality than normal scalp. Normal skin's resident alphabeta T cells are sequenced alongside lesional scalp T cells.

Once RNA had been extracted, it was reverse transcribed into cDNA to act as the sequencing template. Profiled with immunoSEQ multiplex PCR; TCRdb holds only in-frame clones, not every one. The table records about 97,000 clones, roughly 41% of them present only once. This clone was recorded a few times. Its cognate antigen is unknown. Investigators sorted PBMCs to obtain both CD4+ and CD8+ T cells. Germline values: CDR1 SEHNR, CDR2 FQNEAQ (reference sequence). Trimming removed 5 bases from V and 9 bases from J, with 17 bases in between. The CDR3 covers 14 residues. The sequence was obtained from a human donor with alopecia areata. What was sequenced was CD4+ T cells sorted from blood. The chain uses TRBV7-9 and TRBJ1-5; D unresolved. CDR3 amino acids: CASSPSSREGPQHF. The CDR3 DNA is TGTGCCAGCAGCCCCTCTTCGAGGGAGGGGCCCCAGCATTTT.